This TCR beta chain appears in the sequencing data of a study of cytomegalovirus exposure and HLA in healthy donors. Findings of the study overall: Sequence variants that were highly shared formed a cluster that was likely a sequencing artifact. Common viral pathogens were later found to be apparently linked to several of the most significant clusters. TCR sequences were mostly rare, though some public TCRs occurred in many donors. The availability of immune exposure information extended only to CMV serostatus.

Remarks on this clone: The antigen is not known. Other nucleotide sequences in the sample specify the same CDR3.

This CDR3 region has 14 residues. V was pared by 2 bases and J by 4 bases, with 11 bases between. CDR1 and CDR2 from the germline V gene are MGHDK and SYGVNS. Use of 60 Vbeta and 13 Jbeta primers characterized the PCR. Sequenced by immunoSEQ multiplex PCR; TCRdb stores in-frame clones only, minus some. The sample yields 95,000 to 130,000 clones, under 85% seen once. V gene TRBV25-1 combines with J gene TRBJ1-1; D not certain. The source of this sequence is a woman between 18 and 29 years old in good health and CMV-seronegative. Input material: PBMCs. This CDR3 reads CASSEEFRVTEAFF. The CDR3 DNA reads as TGTGCCAGCAGTGAAGAGTTCCGAGTCACTGAAGCTTTCTTT.